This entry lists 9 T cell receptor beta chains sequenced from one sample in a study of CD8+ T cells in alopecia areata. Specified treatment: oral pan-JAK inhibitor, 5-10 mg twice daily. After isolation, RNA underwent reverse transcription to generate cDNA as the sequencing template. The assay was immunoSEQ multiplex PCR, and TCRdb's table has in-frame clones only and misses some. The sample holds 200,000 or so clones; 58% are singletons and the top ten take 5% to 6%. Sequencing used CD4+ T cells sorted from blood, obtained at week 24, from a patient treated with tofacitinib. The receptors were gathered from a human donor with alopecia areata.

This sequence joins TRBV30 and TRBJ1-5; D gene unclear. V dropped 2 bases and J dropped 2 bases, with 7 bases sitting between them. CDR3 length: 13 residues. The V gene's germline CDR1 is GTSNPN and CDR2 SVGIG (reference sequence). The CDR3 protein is CAWSFHGNQPQHF. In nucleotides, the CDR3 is TGTGCCTGGAGTTTCCATGGCAATCAGCCCCAGCATTTT.

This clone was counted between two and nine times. The CDR3 spells CASSLAAGRGQPQHF. The CDR3 coding sequence is TGTGCCAGCAGCTTAGCCGCGGGCCGGGGACAGCCCCAGCATTTT. The chain combines TRBV7-2 with TRBJ1-5; D is unclear. V gave up 0 bases and J gave up 7 bases, with 13 bases separating them. CDR1 SGHTA and CDR2 FQGNSA come from the germline V gene. CDR3 length: 15 amino acids.

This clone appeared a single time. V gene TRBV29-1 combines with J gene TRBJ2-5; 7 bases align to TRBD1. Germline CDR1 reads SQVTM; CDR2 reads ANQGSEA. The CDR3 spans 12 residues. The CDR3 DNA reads TGCAGTGACCGACAGGGAAGAGAGACCCAGTACTTC. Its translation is CSDRQGRETQYF.

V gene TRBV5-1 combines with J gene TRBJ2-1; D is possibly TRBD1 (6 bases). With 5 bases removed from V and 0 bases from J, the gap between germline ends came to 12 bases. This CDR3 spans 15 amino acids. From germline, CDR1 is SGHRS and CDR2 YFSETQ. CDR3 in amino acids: CASSPAQGSYNEQFF. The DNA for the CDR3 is TGCGCCAGCAGTCCAGCACAGGGCTCCTACAATGAGCAGTTCTTC.

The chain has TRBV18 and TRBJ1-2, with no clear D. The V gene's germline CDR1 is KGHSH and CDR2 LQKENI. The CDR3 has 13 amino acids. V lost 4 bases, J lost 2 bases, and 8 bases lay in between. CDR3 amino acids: CASSQTKNYGYTF. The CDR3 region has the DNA TGTGCCAGCTCACAGACGAAAAACTATGGCTACACCTTC.

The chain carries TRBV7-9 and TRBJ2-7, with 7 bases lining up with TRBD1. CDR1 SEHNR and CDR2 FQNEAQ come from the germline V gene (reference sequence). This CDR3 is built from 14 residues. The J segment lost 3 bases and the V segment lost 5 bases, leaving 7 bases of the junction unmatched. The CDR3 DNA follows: TGTGCCAGCAGCCCCGGGACAGACGGCTACGAGCAGTACTTC. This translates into CASSPGTDGYEQYF.

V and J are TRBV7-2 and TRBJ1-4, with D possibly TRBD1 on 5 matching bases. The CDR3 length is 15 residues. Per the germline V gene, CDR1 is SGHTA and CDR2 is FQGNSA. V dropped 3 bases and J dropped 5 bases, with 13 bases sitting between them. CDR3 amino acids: CASSLSGARNEKLFF. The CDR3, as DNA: TGTGCCAGCAGCTTGAGCGGGGCACGCAATGAAAAACTGTTTTTT. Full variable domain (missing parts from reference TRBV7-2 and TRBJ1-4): GAGVSQSPSNKVTEKGKDVELRCDPISGHTALYWYRQSLGQGLEFLIYFQGNSAPDKSGLPSDRFSAERTGGSVSTLTIQRTQQEDSAVYLCASSLSGARNEKLFFGSGTQLSVL.

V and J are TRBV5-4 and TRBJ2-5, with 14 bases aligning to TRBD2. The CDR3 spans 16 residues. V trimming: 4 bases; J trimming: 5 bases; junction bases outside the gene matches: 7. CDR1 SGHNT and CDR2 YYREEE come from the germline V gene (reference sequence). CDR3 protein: CASSPRTSGGSETQYF. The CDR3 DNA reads TGTGCCAGCAGCCCGCGGACTAGCGGGGGGAGTGAGACCCAGTACTTC.

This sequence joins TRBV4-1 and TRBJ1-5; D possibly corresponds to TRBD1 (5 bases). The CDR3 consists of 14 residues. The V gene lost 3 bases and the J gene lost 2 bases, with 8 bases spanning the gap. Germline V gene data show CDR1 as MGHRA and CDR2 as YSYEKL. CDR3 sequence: CASSHAGRNQPQHF. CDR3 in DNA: TGCGCCAGCAGCCATGCAGGGCGCAATCAGCCCCAGCATTTT.